Presented here are 11 T cell receptor beta chains from one specimen sequenced in a study of T cell clonotyping in hematopoietic cell transplantation. TCRdb's table, derived via immunoSEQ multiplex PCR, lists solely in-frame clones and lacks some. The data show roughly 34,000 clones, 95% seen once. Time point meaning: recipient sample about 28 days before transplant, after cytoreduction. The specimen was peripheral blood mononuclear cells, collected before stem cell transplant. These receptors were taken from a man aged 35-49 years with chronic myeloid leukemia. Some clones in this sample may be carry-over from other donors' samples.

J is TRBJ2-7 and V is TRBV7-9; TRBD2 matches 7 bases. V lost 1 base, J lost 3 bases, and 6 bases stayed unmatched. Germline CDR1 SEHNR, CDR2 FQNEAQ (reference sequence). The CDR3 is made up of 15 amino acids. The chain's CDR3 is CASSLGEAGIYEQYF. The CDR3 bases are TGTGCCAGCAGCTTAGGGGAAGCGGGGATCTACGAGCAGTACTTC.

J is TRBJ2-7 and V is TRBV4-1; TRBD1 agrees at 8 bases. After removal of 4 bases from V and 7 bases from J, the junction contained 9 bases not matched to a gene. The V gene's germline CDR1 is MGHRA and CDR2 YSYEKL. The CDR3 is 14 residues long. CDR3 coding DNA: TGCGCCAGCAGCCCCCCGGGACAGGCAGGGGAGCAGTACTTC. Protein sequence: CASSPPGQAGEQYF.

This clone showed up just once. The V call is TRBV11-3, the J call TRBJ1-5; D is unclear. The V gene's germline CDR1 is SGHNT and CDR2 YENEEA. Trimming pared 3 bases from V and 4 bases from J, leaving 7 bases between. This CDR3 has 13 residues. The CDR3 protein is CASSLAYNQPQHF. In DNA, the CDR3 is TGTGCCAGCAGCTTGGCTTATAATCAGCCCCAGCATTTT.

V is TRBV5-8 and J is TRBJ1-5; 8 bases fit TRBD1. Germline CDR1 SGHTS, CDR2 YDEGEE. V was pared by 7 bases and J by 6 bases, with 12 bases of the junction left unmatched. The CDR3 has 15 amino acids. In DNA form, the CDR3 reads TGTGCCAGCCGAAAGGACAGGGAAGTTGCTCAGCCCCAGCATTTT. Its translation is CASRKDREVAQPQHF.

The chain couples TRBV27 to TRBJ2-7, with 7 bases matching TRBD1. This CDR3 region has 12 residues. After removal of 4 bases from V and 13 bases from J, the junction contained 10 bases not matched to a gene. Per the germline V gene, CDR1 is MNHEY and CDR2 is SMNVEV (reference sequence). The CDR3 is CASSSPDRVRYF. CDR3 DNA: TGTGCCAGCAGTTCCCCTGACAGGGTACGTTACTTC.

CDR3 bases: TGTGCCAGCAGCGTAGGCATACAGCCCTACGAGCAGTACTTC. Protein product: CASSVGIQPYEQYF. The rearrangement links TRBV9 to TRBJ2-7; D not certain. This CDR3 is built from 14 residues. The V and J ends lost 0 bases and 2 bases respectively, with 9 bases between them. The germline V gene encodes CDR1 SGDLS and CDR2 YYNGEE. The whole variable domain, filled in from reference TRBV9 and TRBJ2-7, reads DSGVTQTPKHLITATGQRVTLRCSPRSGDLSVYWYQQSLDQGLQFLIQYYNGEERAKGNILERFSAQQFPDLHSELNLSSLELGDSALYFCASSVGIQPYEQYFGPGTRLTVT.

J is TRBJ2-7 and V is TRBV7-9; 8 nucleotides align to TRBD2. The J segment lost 2 bases and the V segment lost 6 bases, leaving 6 bases of the junction unmatched. This CDR3 contains 14 residues. Looked up from germline, CDR1 is SEHNR and CDR2 is FQNEAQ (reference sequence). As DNA, the CDR3 is TGTGCCAGCAGTACCGGGACTAGGGCCTACGAGCAGTACTTC. Encoded protein: CASSTGTRAYEQYF.

J is TRBJ2-3 and V is TRBV19; 8 bases match TRBD1. Germline V gene sequence: CDR1 LNHDA, CDR2 SQIVND (reference sequence). V was pared by 5 bases and J by 4 bases, with 8 bases of the junction left unmatched. The CDR3 consists of 15 residues. The CDR3 DNA follows: TGTGCCAGTAGTGCTACAGGGGGTAGGGCAGATACGCAGTATTTT. Translation gives CASSATGGRADTQYF.

This sequence joins TRBV7-2 and TRBJ2-4; possible D gene TRBD2, 5 bases. Trimming left V 2 bases short and J 11 bases short, with 10 bases between. Germline values: CDR1 SGHTA, CDR2 FQGNSA. This CDR3 spans 12 amino acids. CDR3 DNA sequence: TGTGCCAGCAGCTTACGGCAGGAGGTTCAGTACTTC. Translated: CASSLRQEVQYF. The full variable domain, rest sourced from reference TRBV7-2 and TRBJ2-4, is GAGVSQSPSNKVTEKGKDVELRCDPISGHTALYWYRQSLGQGLEFLIYFQGNSAPDKSGLPSDRFSAERTGGSVSTLTIQRTQQEDSAVYLCASSLRQEVQYFGAGTRLSVL.

CDR3 sequence: CAWGTSDTQYF. CDR3 nucleotides: TGTGCCTGGGGGACTTCAGATACGCAGTATTTT. The chain uses TRBV30 and TRBJ2-3; possibly TRBD2 for D (6 bases). The CDR3 length is 11 residues. Germline V CDR1 and CDR2: GTSNPN, SVGIG (reference sequence). Deletions cut 5 bases from V and 4 bases from J, with 7 bases between.

The chain couples TRBV4-1 to TRBJ1-5; no definite D call. Trimming removed 5 bases from V and 0 bases from J, with 5 bases in between. CDR3 length equals 13 residues. Germline-derived CDR1 and CDR2 are MGHRA and YSYEKL. The CDR3 DNA sequence: TGCGCCAGCAGCTGGTATAGCAATCAGCCCCAGCATTTT. It yields the protein CASSWYSNQPQHF.